These 25 T cell receptor beta chains were sequenced from one sample in a study of CD8 T cells in Susac syndrome. Random-hexamer reverse transcription was applied to roughly 0.5 to 1 ug RNA. One entry per CDR3 protein results from TCRdb running MiXCR on the immunoSEQ multiplex PCR reads. Among around 170,000 distinct CDR3 sequences listed, around 95% were seen once. Sequences were obtained from CD8+ T cells from PBMCs. These receptor sequences come from a human donor with multiple sclerosis.

This chain connects TRBV7-9 to TRBJ1-2, with a tentative D call TRBD1 (5 bases). Germline CDR1 reads SEHNR; CDR2 reads FQNEAQ (reference sequence). The CDR3 runs 12 residues. Between the trimmed V and J ends, which lost 5 bases and 8 bases, there was a span of 12 bases. CDR3 bases: TGTGCCAGCAGCCTGGGACTGTTGGGCTACACCTTC. Amino acid sequence: CASSLGLLGYTF.

The rearrangement links TRBV20-1 to TRBJ1-1; 10 nucleotides align to TRBD1. The CDR3 is 15 amino acids. Losses at the gene ends were 2 bases for V and 3 bases for J; bases not matched to a gene: 6. CDR1 and CDR2 (germline): DFQATT, SNEGSKA (reference sequence). DNA for the CDR3: TGCAGTGCTAGATTGTTTGGGACAGGGGACACTGAAGCTTTCTTT. Its protein product is CSARLFGTGDTEAFF.

The chain has TRBV20-1 and TRBJ2-5; possible D gene TRBD1, 7 bases. The ends were cut back, 3 bases at V and 2 bases at J, with 10 bases in the middle. This CDR3 has 13 residues. CDR1 and CDR2 (germline): DFQATT, SNEGSKA (reference sequence). For the CDR3, the DNA is TGCAGTGCTAGGCCAGGGGGGCAAGAGACCCAGTACTTC. Protein sequence: CSARPGGQETQYF.

This clonotype has just one count. The gene calls are TRBV27 and TRBJ2-1; 7 bases line up with TRBD1. Germline values: CDR1 MNHEY, CDR2 SMNVEV (reference sequence). Trimming at V came to 2 bases and at J to 8 bases, leaving 6 bases not matched to a gene. The length of the CDR3 is 14 residues. The CDR3 DNA reads TGTGCCAGCAGTTTAAACAGGGGAAGGGATGAGCAGTTCTTC. Translated: CASSLNRGRDEQFF.

CDR3 DNA sequence: TGTGCCAGCACCACCCCTTGGGGGGCGAGAGAGCAGTACTTC. Translation: CASTTPWGAREQYF. The chain joins TRBV2 to TRBJ2-7; D tentatively reads TRBD1 or TRBD2 (6 bases each). This CDR3 is built from 14 residues. V lost 7 bases to trimming and J lost 7 bases, with 20 bases between them. In germline, CDR1 is SNHLY, CDR2 FYNNEI.

The chain combines TRBV27 with TRBJ2-1, with 7 bases matching TRBD2. The CDR3 loop spans 15 amino acids. CDR1 is MNHEY and CDR2 is SMNVEV in the germline V gene (reference sequence). V dropped 10 bases and J dropped 10; count of bases not matched to a gene: 19. The CDR3 protein is CAIGSPGLSPREQFF. DNA of the CDR3: TGTGCCATCGGTTCTCCGGGACTAAGTCCTCGCGAGCAGTTCTTC.

The chain links TRBV14 to TRBJ2-1, with D hard to call. Germline CDR1 SGHDN, CDR2 FVKESK. The length of the CDR3 is 17 residues. The germline V and J ends were trimmed by 2 bases and 1 base, with 15 bases remaining between them. CDR3 amino acids: CASSQLSGGESYNEQFF. DNA for the CDR3: TGTGCCAGCAGCCAATTGTCCGGTGGAGAATCCTACAATGAGCAGTTCTTC.

The chain uses TRBV29-1 and TRBJ2-7; the D call may be TRBD1 or TRBD2 (5 bases each). Trimming took off 6 bases at V and 0 bases at J, with 6 bases between the two ends. Germline V gene sequence: CDR1 SQVTM, CDR2 ANQGSEA. The CDR3 sequence is 11 residues long. DNA for the CDR3: TGCAGCGTGGGGGACTCCTACGAGCAGTACTTC. Translated: CSVGDSYEQYF.

The chain joins TRBV9 to TRBJ2-1; 9 nucleotides agree with TRBD2. V trimming: 0 bases; J trimming: 15 bases; junction bases outside the gene matches: 7. The germline gives CDR1 SGDLS, CDR2 YYNGEE. This CDR3 contains 13 residues. CDR3 amino acids: CASSVVSGGPRFF. The CDR3 DNA reads TGTGCCAGCAGCGTAGTTAGCGGGGGTCCCCGGTTCTTC. Supplemented by reference TRBV9 and TRBJ2-1, the full variable domain reads DSGVTQTPKHLITATGQRVTLRCSPRSGDLSVYWYQQSLDQGLQFLIQYYNGEERAKGNILERFSAQQFPDLHSELNLSSLELGDSALYFCASSVVSGGPRFFGPGTRLTVL.

Only a few counts were recorded for this clonotype. J is TRBJ2-7 and V is TRBV6-1; 8 nucleotides line up with TRBD2. The ends lost 7 bases at V and 1 base at J; junction bases unmatched: 3. This CDR3 has 13 amino acids. The germline V gene has CDR1 MNHNS and CDR2 SASEGT. CDR3 bases: TGTGCCAGCACTAGCGGGTATTCCTACGAGCAGTACTTC. Its translation: CASTSGYSYEQYF.

DNA for the CDR3: TGTGCCAGCAGCCTTACTAGCGGGAGGGAGCAGTACTTC. Translated, it gives CASSLTSGREQYF. The rearrangement joins TRBV12-3 or TRBV12-4 to TRBJ2-7; 12 nucleotides match TRBD2. The CDR3 is 13 residues long. The trim removed 6 bases at V and 7 bases at J, leaving 4 bases unmatched.

This sequence joins TRBV7-9 and TRBJ1-1; TRBD1 matches at 8 bases. V trimming: 5 bases; J trimming: 7 bases; junction bases outside the gene matches: 6. The CDR3 covers 13 residues. Germline CDR1 is SEHNR and CDR2 is FQNEAQ (reference sequence). CDR3 in DNA: TGTGCCAGCAGCGGCGGACAGGGCGATGAAGCTTTCTTT. This encodes CASSGGQGDEAFF.

The gene calls are TRBV27 and TRBJ2-5; D perhaps matches TRBD1 (6 bases). Trimming removed 1 base from V and 5 bases from J, with 11 bases in between. The CDR3 covers 14 residues. Germline CDR1 and CDR2: MNHEY and SMNVEV (reference sequence). The CDR3 region has the DNA TGTGCCAGCAGTTTATGGGCAGGGGTGGAGACCCAGTACTTC. Translating gives CASSLWAGVETQYF.

The rearrangement joins TRBV18 to TRBJ2-7, with TRBD1 as a possible D gene (5 bases). The CDR3 has 16 residues. Germline V gene sequence: CDR1 KGHSH, CDR2 LQKENI. Trimming took off 1 base at V and 6 bases at J, with 19 bases between the two ends. CDR3 in amino acids: CASSPLSRVPVAEQYF. As DNA, the CDR3 is TGTGCCAGCTCACCACTTTCCAGGGTACCGGTTGCCGAGCAGTACTTC.

This rearrangement joins TRBV7-2 to TRBJ1-2; 8 bases agree with TRBD1. The CDR3 extends over 14 amino acids. V lost 5 bases and J lost 4; bases outside the gene matches: 6. Germline values: CDR1 SGHTA, CDR2 FQGNSA. CDR3 DNA: TGTGCCAGCAGCACCGGGACAGGCCTCTATGGCTACACCTTC. It codes for CASSTGTGLYGYTF.

V and J are TRBV9 and TRBJ2-7; D is undetermined. CDR3 length equals 13 residues. Germline lookup yields CDR1 SGDLS and CDR2 YYNGEE. Trimming took 2 bases from V and 3 from J, leaving 9 bases between them. As DNA, the CDR3 is TGTGCCAGCAGCGTCGACATCAGCTACGAGCAGTACTTC. Translated: CASSVDISYEQYF.

The chain is built from TRBV29-1 and TRBJ2-1; tentative D call: TRBD1 (7 bases). The CDR3 consists of 14 residues. V gave up 7 bases and J gave up 8 bases, with 21 bases separating them. The V gene's germline CDR1 is SQVTM and CDR2 ANQGSEA. CDR3 bases: TGCAGCGGGAATTGGGCAGGGGGGTTGGATGAGCAGTTCTTC. This encodes CSGNWAGGLDEQFF.

The CDR3 spells CASSHLSYEQYF. The CDR3 nucleotides read TGTGCCAGCAGTCATTTATCCTACGAGCAGTACTTC. This sequence joins TRBV28 and TRBJ2-7; the D is unclear. Looked up from germline, CDR1 is MDHEN and CDR2 is SYDVKM. This CDR3 is 12 amino acids long. The germline V and J ends were trimmed by 5 bases and 1 base, with 6 bases remaining between them.

This clonotype came up a few times. In DNA form, the CDR3 reads TGTGCCAGCAGTCTTCAGGGGGGAGCCTACAATGAGCAGTTCTTC. It specifies CASSLQGGAYNEQFF. J is TRBJ2-1 and V is TRBV28; weak D call: TRBD1 (7 bases). The CDR3 runs 15 residues. Trimming took off 5 bases at V and 2 bases at J, with 13 bases between the two ends. CDR1 is MDHEN, CDR2 SYDVKM, per germline.

The chain is built from TRBV5-1 and TRBJ1-2; 10 bases are shared with TRBD1. V was pared by 2 bases and J by 4 bases, with 11 bases of the junction left unmatched. The CDR3 length is 17 residues. Germline CDR1 reads SGHRS; CDR2 reads YFSETQ. CDR3 loop: CASSFSVGTGVRYGYTF. CDR3 bases: TGCGCCAGCAGCTTCTCAGTCGGGACAGGGGTTCGCTATGGCTACACCTTC. The full variable domain, with the rest looked up from reference TRBV5-1 and TRBJ1-2, is KAGVTQTPRYLIKTRGQQVTLSCSPISGHRSVSWYQQTPGQGLQFLFEYFSETQRNKGNFPGRFSGRQFSNSRSEMNVSTLELGDSALYLCASSFSVGTGVRYGYTFGSGTRLTVV.

This clonotype was detected only once. V usage is TRBV29-1 and J usage is TRBJ2-1; D may be TRBD2 (5 bases). In germline, CDR1 is SQVTM, CDR2 ANQGSEA. Between the trimmed V and J ends, which lost 8 bases and 12 bases, there was a span of 17 bases. This CDR3 region has 11 residues. CDR3 DNA: TGCAGCTCGATAGAGGACTCGGGGCAGTTCTTC. Its translation is CSSIEDSGQFF.

This clonotype was seen just once. The chain employs TRBV5-1 and TRBJ2-2; 11 bases agree with TRBD1. The CDR3 contains 17 residues. CDR1 is SGHRS, CDR2 YFSETQ, per germline. Unmatched junction bases numbered 6, after V lost 1 base and J lost 4 bases. The CDR3 protein is CASSLRTGGPITGELFF. For the CDR3, the DNA is TGCGCCAGCAGCTTGCGGACAGGGGGCCCAATCACCGGGGAGCTGTTTTTT. Supplemented by reference TRBV5-1 and TRBJ2-2, the full variable domain reads KAGVTQTPRYLIKTRGQQVTLSCSPISGHRSVSWYQQTPGQGLQFLFEYFSETQRNKGNFPGRFSGRQFSNSRSEMNVSTLELGDSALYLCASSLRTGGPITGELFFGEGSRLTVL.

This clonotype was recorded once. The chain is built from TRBV7-9 and TRBJ1-1, with 8 bases aligning to TRBD1. Germline CDR1 reads SEHNR; CDR2 reads FQNEAQ (reference sequence). This CDR3 spans 14 amino acids. Trimming took 5 bases from V and 4 from J; bases not matched to a gene: 6. The CDR3, as DNA: TGTGCCAGCAGCCCGACAGGGGTCGGCACTGAAGCTTTCTTT. It specifies CASSPTGVGTEAFF.

This clonotype was observed once. It is likely a read error, because the conserved phenylalanine at the end of the CDR3 is missing. This chain uses TRBV20-1 with TRBJ1-1; D not certain. V lost 3 bases to trimming and J lost 8 bases, with 4 bases between them. This CDR3 is built from 9 residues. Per germline, CDR1 DFQATT and CDR2 SNEGSKA (reference sequence). The CDR3, as DNA: TGCAGTGCTAGCGTAGAAGCTTTCTTG. It specifies CSASVEAFL.

The chain carries TRBV29-1 and TRBJ2-7, with D perhaps matching TRBD1 or TRBD2 (5 bases each). Per germline, CDR1 SQVTM and CDR2 ANQGSEA. Trimming removed 7 bases from V and 3 bases from J, with 19 bases in between. The CDR3 sequence is 14 residues long. The CDR3 spells CSAISGLVNYEQYF. In DNA, the CDR3 is TGCAGCGCTATCTCGGGGCTAGTTAACTACGAGCAGTACTTC.